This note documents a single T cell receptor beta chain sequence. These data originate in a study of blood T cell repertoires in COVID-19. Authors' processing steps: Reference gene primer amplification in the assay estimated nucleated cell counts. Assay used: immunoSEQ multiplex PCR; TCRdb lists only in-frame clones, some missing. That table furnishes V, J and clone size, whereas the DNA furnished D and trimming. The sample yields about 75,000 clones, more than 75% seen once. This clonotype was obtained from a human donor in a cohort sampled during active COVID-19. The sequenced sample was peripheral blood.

Here the CDR3 reads CAISESTVNTEAFF. In DNA form, the CDR3 reads TGTGCCATCAGTGAGTCGACAGTGAACACTGAAGCTTTCTTT. This chain joins TRBV10-3 and TRBJ1-1; D is perhaps TRBD1 (5 bases). V lost 0 bases, J lost 0 bases, and 5 bases lay in between. Germline V gives CDR1 ENHRY, CDR2 SYGVKD. This CDR3 is built from 14 residues.